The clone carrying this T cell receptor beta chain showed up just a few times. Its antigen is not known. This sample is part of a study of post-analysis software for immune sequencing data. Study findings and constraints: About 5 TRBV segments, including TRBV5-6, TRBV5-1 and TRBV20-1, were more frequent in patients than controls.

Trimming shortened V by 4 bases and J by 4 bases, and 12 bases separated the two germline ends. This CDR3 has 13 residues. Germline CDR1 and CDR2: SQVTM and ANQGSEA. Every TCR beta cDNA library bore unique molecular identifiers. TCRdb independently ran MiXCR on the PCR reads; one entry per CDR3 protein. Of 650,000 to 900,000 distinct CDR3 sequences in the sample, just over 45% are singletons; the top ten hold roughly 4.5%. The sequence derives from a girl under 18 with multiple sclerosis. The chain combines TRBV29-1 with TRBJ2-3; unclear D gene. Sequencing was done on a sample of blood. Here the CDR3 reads CSVVQAWADTQYF. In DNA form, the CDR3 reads TGCAGCGTTGTGCAAGCGTGGGCAGATACGCAGTATTTT.